The 16 T cell receptor beta chains presented below share a single source sample, sequenced in a study of shared clonotypes between healthy human individuals. Produced via immunoSEQ multiplex PCR; TCRdb's table is partial and in-frame only. There are fewer than 3 million clones in the sample; around 93% occur only once, and approximately 0.41% lies in the top ten. Sequencing was done on a sample of naive CD4+ T cells from PBMCs. The subset here: CD45RA+ positively selected. The receptors originated from a man between 18 and 29 years old in good health. Some clones in this sample may be carry-over from other donors' samples.

The genes are TRBV5-4 and TRBJ1-2; D call uncertain. There are 14 residues in the CDR3. From germline, CDR1 is SGHNT and CDR2 YYREEE (reference sequence). Trimming pared 4 bases from V and 0 bases from J, leaving 10 bases between. CDR3 DNA: TGTGCCAGCAGCCACCCCTCGGCTAACTATGGCTACACCTTC. This codes for CASSHPSANYGYTF. The whole variable domain, filled in from reference TRBV5-4 and TRBJ1-2, reads ETGVTQSPTHLIKTRGQQVTLRCSSQSGHNTVSWYQQALGQGPQFIFQYYREEENGRGNFPPRFSGLQFPNYSSELNVNALELDDSALYLCASSHPSANYGYTFGSGTRLTVV.

The gene calls are TRBV5-1 and TRBJ2-7, with TRBD2 matching over 7 bases. Germline CDR1 and CDR2: SGHRS and YFSETQ. The V segment lost 0 bases and the J segment 4 bases; nucleotides outside the gene matches: 10. CDR3 size: 16 residues. CDR3 sequence: CASSLVMAGAGYEQYF. DNA of the CDR3: TGCGCCAGCAGCTTGGTCATGGCGGGAGCGGGGTACGAGCAGTACTTC.

This rearrangement joins TRBV9 to TRBJ2-7, with no clear D. V gave up 0 bases and J gave up 6 bases, with 16 bases separating them. CDR1 and CDR2 (germline): SGDLS, YYNGEE. This CDR3 has 15 residues. Here the CDR3 reads CASSVDVSAIGEQYF. CDR3 DNA sequence: TGTGCCAGCAGCGTAGATGTGTCCGCTATTGGCGAGCAGTACTTC.

V usage is TRBV5-1 and J usage is TRBJ2-3, with 12 bases that match TRBD2. V lost 5 bases, J lost 5 bases, and 9 bases stayed unmatched. The CDR3 sequence is 16 residues long. Germline V lookup: CDR1 SGHRS, CDR2 YFSETQ. CDR3 loop: CASRRTSGAFIDTQYF. The CDR3 coding sequence is TGCGCCAGCAGAAGGACTAGCGGGGCTTTCATAGATACGCAGTATTTT.

This clone was counted a single time. Here the CDR3 DNA reads TGCAGTGCTTTACAGCGCAATGAGCAGTTCTTC. It translates to CSALQRNEQFF. The chain recombines TRBV20-1 with TRBJ2-1; no reliable D call. Germline assignment: CDR1 DFQATT and CDR2 SNEGSKA (reference sequence). CDR3 size: 11 residues. Trimming pared 5 bases from V and 6 bases from J, leaving 8 bases between.

The chain links TRBV28 to TRBJ2-1, with TRBD2 matching over 9 bases. The germline gives CDR1 MDHEN, CDR2 SYDVKM. Trimming took 6 bases from V and 7 from J; bases not matched to a gene: 10. There are 15 residues in the CDR3. CDR3 in DNA: TGTGCCAGCAGATTAGGTGCGGGAGGGCGAAATGAGCAGTTCTTC. Translating it yields CASRLGAGGRNEQFF. The whole variable domain, filled in from reference TRBV28 and TRBJ2-1, reads DVKVTQSSRYLVKRTGEKVFLECVQDMDHENMFWYRQDPGLGLRLIYFSYDVKMKEKGDIPEGYSVSREKKERFSLILESASTNQTSMYLCASRLGAGGRNEQFFGPGTRLTVL.

This rearrangement joins TRBV18 to TRBJ1-1; D gene unclear. V shed 4 bases and J shed 4 bases, with 7 bases lying between them. Germline V CDR1 and CDR2: KGHSH, LQKENI. CDR3 length equals 12 residues. The CDR3 reads CASSLKTTEAFF. CDR3 nucleotides: TGTGCCAGCTCACTCAAGACCACTGAAGCTTTCTTT.

The chain couples TRBV28 to TRBJ1-1; D unresolved. Germline V lookup: CDR1 MDHEN, CDR2 SYDVKM. V lost 8 bases to trimming and J lost 1 base, with 8 bases between them. The CDR3 extends over 12 amino acids. The CDR3 spells CASFLTNTEAFF. CDR3 coding DNA: TGTGCCAGCTTTTTGACGAACACTGAAGCTTTCTTT.

The chain couples TRBV5-6 to TRBJ2-5; D may be TRBD1 (5 bases). The ends were cut back, 4 bases at V and 3 bases at J, with 10 bases in the middle. Germline loops: CDR1 SGHDT, CDR2 YYEEEE. This CDR3 has 13 residues. CDR3: CASSKGFEETQYF. CDR3 in DNA: TGTGCCAGCAGCAAGGGGTTTGAAGAGACCCAGTACTTC.

The chain links TRBV7-9 to TRBJ1-4; no reliable D call. Deletions cut 1 base from V and 3 bases from J, with 12 bases between. The V gene's germline CDR1 is SEHNR and CDR2 FQNEAQ (reference sequence). The CDR3 length is 16 residues. CDR3 region: CASSLGAAQANEKLFF. CDR3 DNA sequence: TGTGCCAGCAGCTTAGGGGCCGCCCAAGCTAATGAAAAACTGTTTTTT. Supplemented by reference TRBV7-9 and TRBJ1-4, the full variable domain reads DTGVSQNPRHKITKRGQNVTFRCDPISEHNRLYWYRQTLGQGPEFLTYFQNEAQLEKSRLLSDRFSAERPKGSFSTLEIQRTEQGDSAMYLCASSLGAAQANEKLFFGSGTQLSVL.

This clone appeared a single time. The rearrangement joins TRBV4-1 to TRBJ1-2; 9 positions match TRBD1. The CDR3 extends over 14 amino acids. The J segment lost 2 bases and the V segment lost 4 bases, leaving 2 bases of the junction unmatched. In germline, CDR1 is MGHRA, CDR2 YSYEKL. CDR3 bases: TGCGCCAGCAGCCTCGGGACAGGGAACTATGGCTACACCTTC. The encoded protein is CASSLGTGNYGYTF.

This rearrangement joins TRBV5-1 to TRBJ2-2, with TRBD2 matching 11 bases. The V and J ends lost 5 bases and 5 bases, in that order; junction bases with no gene match: 8. Germline assignment: CDR1 SGHRS and CDR2 YFSETQ. This CDR3 is 16 amino acids long. CDR3 nucleotide sequence: TGCGCCAGCAGGTTCCTAGCGGGAGGAGGTACCGGGGAGCTGTTTTTT. The encoded protein is CASRFLAGGGTGELFF. Complete variable domain (other parts from reference TRBV5-1 and TRBJ2-2): KAGVTQTPRYLIKTRGQQVTLSCSPISGHRSVSWYQQTPGQGLQFLFEYFSETQRNKGNFPGRFSGRQFSNSRSEMNVSTLELGDSALYLCASRFLAGGGTGELFFGEGSRLTVL.

This rearrangement joins TRBV5-6 to TRBJ2-7; possible D gene TRBD2, 6 bases. The CDR3 covers 13 residues. CDR1 and CDR2 from the germline V gene are SGHDT and YYEEEE. Trimming took 4 bases from V and 6 from J, leaving 14 bases between them. This CDR3 is CASSGRKWGEQYF. The CDR3 nucleotides read TGTGCCAGCAGCGGGAGGAAATGGGGCGAGCAGTACTTC.

This sequence joins TRBV6-6 and TRBJ2-1; 9 nucleotides agree with TRBD2. J lost 7 bases, V lost 5 bases, and 9 bases had no gene match. Germline V gene data show CDR1 as MNHNY and CDR2 as SVGAGI (reference sequence). The CDR3 totals 15 residues. This CDR3 reads CASSDLTAGGNEQFF. In nucleotides, the CDR3 is TGTGCCAGCAGTGACTTAACAGCGGGGGGAAATGAGCAGTTCTTC.

This clone has a single count. The CDR3 protein is CASSRFADTQYF. The CDR3 nucleotides read TGTGCCAGCAGCCGATTCGCAGATACGCAGTATTTT. This chain connects TRBV7-3 to TRBJ2-3; D gene unclear. The germline V and J ends were trimmed by 5 bases and 4 bases, with 7 bases remaining between them. Germline V gene lookup returns CDR1 SGHTA and CDR2 FQGTGA. CDR3 size: 12 residues. Drawing the rest from reference TRBV7-3 and TRBJ2-3, the complete variable domain is GAGVSQTPSNKVTEKGKYVELRCDPISGHTALYWYRQSLGQGPEFLIYFQGTGAADDSGLPNDRFFAVRPEGSVSTLKIQRTERGDSAVYLCASSRFADTQYFGPGTRLTVL.

V and J are TRBV7-9 and TRBJ2-7; 7 bases line up with TRBD2. CDR1 is SEHNR and CDR2 is FQNEAQ in the germline V gene (reference sequence). V was clipped by 0 bases and J by 7 bases; unmatched bases: 12. This CDR3 comprises 16 residues. CDR3 residues: CASSLARGTGNNEQYF. CDR3 DNA: TGTGCCAGCAGCTTAGCGCGGGGGACGGGGAATAATGAGCAGTACTTC.